This T cell receptor (beta chain) comes out of a study of monozygotic twins with inflammatory bowel disease. Across eight separate reactions for each sample, cDNA was made. TCRdb processed the 5' RACE reads again and assigns one entry to each CDR3 protein, with no DNA. Its table records a few hundred thousand distinct CDR3 sequences. The CDR3 contains 15 residues. Sequencing was performed on blood. This clonotype originated in a human donor with ulcerative colitis or Crohn's disease, or a healthy co-twin of an affected twin (not recorded which). This chain uses TRBV12-3 or TRBV12-4 with TRBJ2-3; there is no DNA to check the TCRdb D call of TRBD1. CDR3: CASTLVGVSTDTQYF.